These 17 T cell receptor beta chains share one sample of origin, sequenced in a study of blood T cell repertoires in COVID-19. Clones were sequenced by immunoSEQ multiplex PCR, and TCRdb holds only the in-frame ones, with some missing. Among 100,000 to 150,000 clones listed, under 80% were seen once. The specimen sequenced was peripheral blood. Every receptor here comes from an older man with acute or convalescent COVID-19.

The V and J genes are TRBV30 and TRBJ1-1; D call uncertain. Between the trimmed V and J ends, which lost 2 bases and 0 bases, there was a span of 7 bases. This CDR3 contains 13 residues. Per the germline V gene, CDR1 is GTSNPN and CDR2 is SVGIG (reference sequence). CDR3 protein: CAWSRGLNTEAFF. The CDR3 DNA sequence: TGTGCCTGGAGTCGCGGGCTGAACACTGAAGCTTTCTTT.

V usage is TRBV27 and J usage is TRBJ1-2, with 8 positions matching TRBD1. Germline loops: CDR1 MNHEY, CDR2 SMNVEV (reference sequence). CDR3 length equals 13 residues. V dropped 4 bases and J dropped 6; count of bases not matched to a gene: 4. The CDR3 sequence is CASSWTGLNGYTF. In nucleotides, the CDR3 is TGTGCCAGCAGTTGGACAGGGTTAAATGGCTACACCTTC.

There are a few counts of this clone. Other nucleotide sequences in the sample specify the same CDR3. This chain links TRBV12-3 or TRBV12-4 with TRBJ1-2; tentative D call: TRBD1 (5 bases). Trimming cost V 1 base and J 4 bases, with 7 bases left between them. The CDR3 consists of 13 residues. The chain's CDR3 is CASSLEGVYGYTF. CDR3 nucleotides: TGTGCCAGCAGTTTAGAAGGGGTCTATGGCTACACCTTC.

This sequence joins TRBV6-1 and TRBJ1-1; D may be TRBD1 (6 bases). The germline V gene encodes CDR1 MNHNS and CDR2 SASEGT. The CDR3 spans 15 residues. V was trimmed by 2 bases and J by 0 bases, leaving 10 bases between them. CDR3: CASSEYGQMNTEAFF. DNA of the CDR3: TGTGCCAGCAGTGAATATGGACAGATGAACACTGAAGCTTTCTTT.

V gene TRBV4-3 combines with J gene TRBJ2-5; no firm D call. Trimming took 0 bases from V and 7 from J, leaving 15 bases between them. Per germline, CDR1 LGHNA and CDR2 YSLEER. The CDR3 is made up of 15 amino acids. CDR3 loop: CASSQDDGGPRTQYF. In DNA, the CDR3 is TGCGCCAGCAGCCAAGATGACGGCGGCCCGAGGACCCAGTACTTC.

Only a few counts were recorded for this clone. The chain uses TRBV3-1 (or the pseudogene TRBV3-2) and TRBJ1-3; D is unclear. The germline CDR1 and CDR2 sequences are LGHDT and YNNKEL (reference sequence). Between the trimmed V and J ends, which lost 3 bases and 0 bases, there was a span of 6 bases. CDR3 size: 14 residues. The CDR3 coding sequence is TGTGCCAGCAGCCACCCTTACTCTGGAAACACCATATATTTT. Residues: CASSHPYSGNTIYF.

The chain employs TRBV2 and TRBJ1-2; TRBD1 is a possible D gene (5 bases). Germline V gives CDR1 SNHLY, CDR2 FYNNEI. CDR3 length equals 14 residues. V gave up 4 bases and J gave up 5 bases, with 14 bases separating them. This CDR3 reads CASSALTEGYGYTF. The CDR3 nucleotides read TGTGCCAGCAGTGCACTGACAGAAGGATATGGCTACACCTTC.

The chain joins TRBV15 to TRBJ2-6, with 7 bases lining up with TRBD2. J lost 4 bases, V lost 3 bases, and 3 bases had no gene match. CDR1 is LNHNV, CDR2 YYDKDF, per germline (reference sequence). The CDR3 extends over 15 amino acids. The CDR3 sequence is CATSSRGVGANVLTF. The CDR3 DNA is TGTGCCACCAGCAGTCGGGGGGTCGGGGCCAACGTCCTGACTTTC.

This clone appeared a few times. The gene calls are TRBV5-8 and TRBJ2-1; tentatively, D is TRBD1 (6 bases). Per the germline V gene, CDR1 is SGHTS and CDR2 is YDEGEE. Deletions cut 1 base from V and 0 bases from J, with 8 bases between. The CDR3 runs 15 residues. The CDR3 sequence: CASSLQGSSYNEQFF. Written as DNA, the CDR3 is TGTGCCAGCAGCTTGCAGGGGAGCTCCTACAATGAGCAGTTCTTC.

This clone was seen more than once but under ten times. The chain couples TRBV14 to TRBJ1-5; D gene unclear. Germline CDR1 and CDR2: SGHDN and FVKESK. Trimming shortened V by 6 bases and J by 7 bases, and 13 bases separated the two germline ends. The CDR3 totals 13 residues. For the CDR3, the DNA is TGTGCCAGCAGTCCCGCGGGGAGGCAGCCCCAGCATTTT. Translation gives CASSPAGRQPQHF. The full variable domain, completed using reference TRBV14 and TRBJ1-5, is EAGVTQFPSHSVIEKGQTVTLRCDPISGHDNLYWYRRVMGKEIKFLLHFVKESKQDESGMPNNRFLAERTGGTYSTLKVQPAELEDSGVYFCASSPAGRQPQHFGDGTRLSIL.

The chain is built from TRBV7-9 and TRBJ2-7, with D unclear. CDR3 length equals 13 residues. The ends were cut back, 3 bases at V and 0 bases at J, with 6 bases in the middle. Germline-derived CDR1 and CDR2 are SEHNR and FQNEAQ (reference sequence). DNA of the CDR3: TGTGCCAGCAGCTTCGGAGACTCCTACGAGCAGTACTTC. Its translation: CASSFGDSYEQYF.

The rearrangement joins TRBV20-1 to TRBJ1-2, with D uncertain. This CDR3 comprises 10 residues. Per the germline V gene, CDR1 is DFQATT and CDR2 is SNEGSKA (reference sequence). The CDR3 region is CAIANYGYTF. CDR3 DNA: TGCGCCATAGCTAACTATGGCTACACCTTC.

CDR3 amino acids: CASSADRGDQPQHF. In DNA, the CDR3 is TGTGCCAGCAGCGCAGACAGGGGGGACCAGCCCCAGCATTTT. The gene calls are TRBV7-8 and TRBJ1-5, with 9 bases fitting TRBD1. CDR3 size: 14 residues. Trimming at V came to 5 bases and at J to 7 bases, leaving 6 bases not matched to a gene. CDR1 is SGHVS, CDR2 FQNEAQ, per germline.

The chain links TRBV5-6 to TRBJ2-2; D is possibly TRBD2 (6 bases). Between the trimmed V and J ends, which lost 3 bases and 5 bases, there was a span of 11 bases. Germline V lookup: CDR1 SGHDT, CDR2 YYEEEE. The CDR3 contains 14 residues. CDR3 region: CASSSGTLTGELFF. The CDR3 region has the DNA TGTGCCAGCAGCTCCGGGACTTTGACCGGGGAGCTGTTTTTT.

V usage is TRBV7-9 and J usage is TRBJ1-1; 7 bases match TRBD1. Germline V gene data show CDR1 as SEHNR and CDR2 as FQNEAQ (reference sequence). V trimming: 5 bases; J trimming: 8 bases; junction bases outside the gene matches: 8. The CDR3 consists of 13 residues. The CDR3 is CASSLPGRGEAFF. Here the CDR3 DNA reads TGTGCCAGCAGCCTCCCAGGCAGGGGGGAAGCTTTCTTT.

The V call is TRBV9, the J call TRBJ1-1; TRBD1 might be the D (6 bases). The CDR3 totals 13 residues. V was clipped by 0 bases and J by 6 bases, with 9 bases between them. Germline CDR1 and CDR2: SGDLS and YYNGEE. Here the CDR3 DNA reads TGTGCCAGCAGCGTAGCGGACAGAGCTGAAGCTTTCTTT. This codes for CASSVADRAEAFF.

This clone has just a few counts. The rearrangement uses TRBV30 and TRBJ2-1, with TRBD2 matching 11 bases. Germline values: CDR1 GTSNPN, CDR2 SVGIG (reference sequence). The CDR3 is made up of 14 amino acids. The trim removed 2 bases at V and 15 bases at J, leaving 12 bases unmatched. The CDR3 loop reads CAWSLELAGAVRFF. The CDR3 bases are TGTGCCTGGAGTTTGGAACTAGCGGGGGCGGTACGGTTCTTC.